This T cell receptor beta chain is from a study of T cells after yellow fever vaccination. Trimming left V 2 bases short and J 2 bases short, with 4 bases between. The CDR3 is 12 residues long. Worth noting for this clonotype: The antigen remains unidentified.

In TCRdb, the 5' RACE reads were re-called with MiXCR into one record per CDR3 protein. The data hold 450,000 to 650,000 distinct CDR3 sequences, with roughly 13% observed a single time. Findings of the study overall: Reappearing after the booster were most of the clones from primary vaccination (about 96% CD4, 85% to 90% CD8). Weaker in magnitude, the secondary response showed a faster peak on day 5 versus 15. Overall, a small share of clonotypes was seen in both CD4 and CD8 compartments.

Here the sequenced sample was PBMCs, taken on the day of the yellow fever booster vaccination. The rearrangement links TRBV12-3 or TRBV12-4 to TRBJ2-7; D is unclear. The sequence derives from a young man who received the YFV17D yellow fever vaccine. The CDR3 spells CASSLHAYEQYF. The CDR3 nucleotides are TGTGCCAGCAGTTTACATGCCTACGAGCAGTACTTC.